This TCR beta chain is drawn from a study of blood T cells in healthy people across ages. Findings of the study overall: The recorded TCR beta diversity per million T cells decreased in a roughly linear manner with age.

Every donor gave 8 to 10 milliliters of peripheral blood. Total RNA, at least 5.5 micrograms per sample, was extracted from PBMCs. The CDR3 loop spans 18 amino acids. Germline-derived CDR1 and CDR2 are MNHEY and SMNVEV (reference sequence). V was trimmed by 5 bases and J by 0 bases, leaving 17 bases between them. For this clonotype: The antigen is not known.

A sample-barcoded 5' primer and a J-beta primer mix were used in a second PCR of about 7 to 12 cycles. Researchers report that each sample yielded at least 2.5 million CDR3-containing paired-end reads. TCRdb recomputed calls from the 5' RACE reads with MiXCR, one row per CDR3 protein. The sample includes more than 500,000 distinct CDR3 sequences, about 25% of them seen just once. Material for sequencing was blood. This chain links TRBV27 with TRBJ2-6, with D unclear. This receptor was taken from a woman aged 65 to 85 in good health. The CDR3 sequence is CASSPLMGSLSGANVLTF. Here the CDR3 DNA reads TGTGCCAGCAGTCCTCTGATGGGGTCCCTCTCTGGGGCCAACGTCCTGACTTTC.